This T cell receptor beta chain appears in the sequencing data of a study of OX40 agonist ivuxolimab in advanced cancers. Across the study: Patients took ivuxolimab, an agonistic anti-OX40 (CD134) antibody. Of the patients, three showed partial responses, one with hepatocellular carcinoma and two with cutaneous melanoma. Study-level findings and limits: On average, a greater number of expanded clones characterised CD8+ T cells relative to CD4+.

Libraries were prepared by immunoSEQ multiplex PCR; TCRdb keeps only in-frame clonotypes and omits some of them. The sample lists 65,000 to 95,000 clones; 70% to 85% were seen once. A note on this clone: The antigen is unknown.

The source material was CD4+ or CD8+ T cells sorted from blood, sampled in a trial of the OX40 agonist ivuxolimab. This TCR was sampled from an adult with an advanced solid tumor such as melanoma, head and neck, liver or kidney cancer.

The CDR3 region has the DNA TGTGCCTGGAGTGTACCTAGGGGGGCCGAGACCCAGTACTTC. Translation: CAWSVPRGAETQYF. The V and J genes are TRBV30 and TRBJ2-5; possibly TRBD1 or TRBD2 for D (6 bases each). Trimming cost V 0 bases and J 5 bases, with 13 bases left between them. Germline loops: CDR1 GTSNPN, CDR2 SVGIG (reference sequence). This CDR3 has 14 amino acids.